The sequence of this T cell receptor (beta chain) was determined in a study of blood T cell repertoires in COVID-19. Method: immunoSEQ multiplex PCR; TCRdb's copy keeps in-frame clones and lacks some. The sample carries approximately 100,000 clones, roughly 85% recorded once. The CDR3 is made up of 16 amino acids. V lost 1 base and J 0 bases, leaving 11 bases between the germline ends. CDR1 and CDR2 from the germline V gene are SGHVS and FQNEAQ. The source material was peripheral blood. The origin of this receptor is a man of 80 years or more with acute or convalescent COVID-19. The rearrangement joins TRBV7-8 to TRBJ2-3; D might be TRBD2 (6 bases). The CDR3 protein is CASSLVGGISTDTQYF. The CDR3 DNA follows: TGTGCCAGCAGCTTAGTCGGGGGAATCAGCACAGATACGCAGTATTTT.